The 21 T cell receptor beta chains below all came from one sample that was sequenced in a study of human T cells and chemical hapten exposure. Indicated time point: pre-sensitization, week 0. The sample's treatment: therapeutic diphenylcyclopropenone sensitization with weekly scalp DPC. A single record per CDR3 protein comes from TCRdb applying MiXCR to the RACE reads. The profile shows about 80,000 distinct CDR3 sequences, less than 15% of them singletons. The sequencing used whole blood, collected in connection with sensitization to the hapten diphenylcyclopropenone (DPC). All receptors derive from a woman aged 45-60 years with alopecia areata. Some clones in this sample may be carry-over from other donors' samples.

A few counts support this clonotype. The CDR3 nucleotides read TGTGCCAGCAGCCACACAGATACGCAGTATTTT. Translated, it gives CASSHTDTQYF. The rearrangement joins TRBV11-2 to TRBJ2-3; D not certain. Per the germline V gene, CDR1 is SGHAT and CDR2 is FQNNGV. V lost 5 bases, J lost 2 bases, and 2 bases lay in between. The CDR3 has 11 residues.

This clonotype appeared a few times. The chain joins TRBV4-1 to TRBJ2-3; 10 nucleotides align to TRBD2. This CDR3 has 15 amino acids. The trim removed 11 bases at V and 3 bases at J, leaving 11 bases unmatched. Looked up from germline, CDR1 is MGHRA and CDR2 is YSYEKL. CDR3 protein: CAATNSLAGTDTQYF. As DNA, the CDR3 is TGCGCCGCCACGAACTCACTAGCGGGGACAGATACGCAGTATTTT.

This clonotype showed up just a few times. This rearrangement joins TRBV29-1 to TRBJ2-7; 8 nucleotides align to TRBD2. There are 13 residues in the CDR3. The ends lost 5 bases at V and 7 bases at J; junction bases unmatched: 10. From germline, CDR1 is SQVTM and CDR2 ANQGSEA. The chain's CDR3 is CSVSSAGVGEQYF. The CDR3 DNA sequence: TGCAGCGTTTCATCAGCGGGAGTTGGTGAGCAGTACTTC.

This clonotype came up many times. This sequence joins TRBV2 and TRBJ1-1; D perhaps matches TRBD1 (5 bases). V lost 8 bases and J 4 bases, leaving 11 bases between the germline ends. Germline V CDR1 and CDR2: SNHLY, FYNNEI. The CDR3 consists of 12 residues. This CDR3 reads CASGTAGTEAFF. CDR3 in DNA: TGTGCCAGCGGGACGGCGGGCACTGAAGCTTTCTTT.

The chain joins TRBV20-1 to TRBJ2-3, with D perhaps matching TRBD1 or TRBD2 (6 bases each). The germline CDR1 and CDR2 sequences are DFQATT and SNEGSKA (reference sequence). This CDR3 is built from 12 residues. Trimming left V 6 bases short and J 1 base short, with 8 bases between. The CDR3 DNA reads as TGCAGTGCGGAGGGGGGCACAGATACGCAGTATTTT. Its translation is CSAEGGTDTQYF.

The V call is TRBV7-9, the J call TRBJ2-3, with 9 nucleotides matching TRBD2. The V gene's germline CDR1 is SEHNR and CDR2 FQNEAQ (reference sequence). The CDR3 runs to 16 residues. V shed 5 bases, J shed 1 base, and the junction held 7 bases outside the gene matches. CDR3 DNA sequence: TGTGCCAGCAGCCCCAGGAGACTAGCGGGCACAGATACGCAGTATTTT. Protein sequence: CASSPRRLAGTDTQYF.

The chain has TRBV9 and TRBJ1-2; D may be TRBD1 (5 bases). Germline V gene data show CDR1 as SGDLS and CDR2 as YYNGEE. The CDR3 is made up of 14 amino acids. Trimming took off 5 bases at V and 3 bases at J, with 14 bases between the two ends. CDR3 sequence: CASSGALFDYGYTF. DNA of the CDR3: TGTGCCAGCAGTGGGGCTCTGTTCGACTATGGCTACACCTTC.

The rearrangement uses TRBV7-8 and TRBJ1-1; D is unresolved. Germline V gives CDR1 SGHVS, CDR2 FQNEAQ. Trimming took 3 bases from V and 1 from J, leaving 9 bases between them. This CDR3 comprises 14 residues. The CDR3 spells CASSFRVQNTEAFF. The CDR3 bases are TGTGCCAGCAGCTTCCGGGTTCAGAACACTGAAGCTTTCTTT.

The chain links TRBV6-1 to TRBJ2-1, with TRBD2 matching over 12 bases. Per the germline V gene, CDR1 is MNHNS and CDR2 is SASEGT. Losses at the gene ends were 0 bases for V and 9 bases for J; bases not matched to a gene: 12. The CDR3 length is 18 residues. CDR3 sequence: CASSEALMGLAGLSEQFF. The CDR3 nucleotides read TGTGCCAGCAGTGAAGCGCTTATGGGACTAGCGGGTCTCAGTGAGCAGTTCTTC.

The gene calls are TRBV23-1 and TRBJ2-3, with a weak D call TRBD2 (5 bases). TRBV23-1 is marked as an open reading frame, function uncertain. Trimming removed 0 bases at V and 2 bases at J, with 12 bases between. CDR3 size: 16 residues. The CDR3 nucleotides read TGCGCCAGCAGTCAATCGGCTAGCAACCTCACAGATACGCAGTATTTT. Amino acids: CASSQSASNLTDTQYF.

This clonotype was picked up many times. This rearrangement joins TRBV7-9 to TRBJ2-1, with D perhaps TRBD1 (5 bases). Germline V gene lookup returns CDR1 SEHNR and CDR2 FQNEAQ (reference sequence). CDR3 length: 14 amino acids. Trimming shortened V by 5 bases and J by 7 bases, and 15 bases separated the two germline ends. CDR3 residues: CASSAPGFGNEQFF. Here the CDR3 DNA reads TGTGCCAGCAGCGCCCCAGGGTTCGGAAATGAGCAGTTCTTC.

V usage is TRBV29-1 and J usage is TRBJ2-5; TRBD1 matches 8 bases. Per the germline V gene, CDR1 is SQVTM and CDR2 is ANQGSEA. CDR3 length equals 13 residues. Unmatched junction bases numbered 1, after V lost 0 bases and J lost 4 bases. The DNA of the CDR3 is TGCAGCGTTGAAGACAGGGGGCGAGAGACCCAGTACTTC. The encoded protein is CSVEDRGRETQYF.

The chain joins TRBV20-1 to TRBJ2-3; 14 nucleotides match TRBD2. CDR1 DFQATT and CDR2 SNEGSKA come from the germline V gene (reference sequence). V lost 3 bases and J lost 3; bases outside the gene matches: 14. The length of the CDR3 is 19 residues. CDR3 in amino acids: CSASTGTSGSLFPTDTQYF. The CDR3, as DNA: TGCAGTGCTAGTACCGGGACTAGCGGGAGTCTGTTCCCGACAGATACGCAGTATTTT.

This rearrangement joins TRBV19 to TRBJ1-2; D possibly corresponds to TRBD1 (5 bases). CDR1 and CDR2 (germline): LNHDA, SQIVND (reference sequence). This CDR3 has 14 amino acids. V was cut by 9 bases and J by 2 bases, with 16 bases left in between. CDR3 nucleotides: TGTGCCAGCACGACTCTAGACAGAAACTATGGCTACACCTTC. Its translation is CASTTLDRNYGYTF. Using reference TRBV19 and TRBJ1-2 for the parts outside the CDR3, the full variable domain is DGGITQSPKYLFRKEGQNVTLSCEQNLNHDAMYWYRQDPGQGLRLIYYSQIVNDFQKGDIAEGYSVSREKKESFPLTVTSAQKNPTAFYLCASTTLDRNYGYTFGSGTRLTVV.

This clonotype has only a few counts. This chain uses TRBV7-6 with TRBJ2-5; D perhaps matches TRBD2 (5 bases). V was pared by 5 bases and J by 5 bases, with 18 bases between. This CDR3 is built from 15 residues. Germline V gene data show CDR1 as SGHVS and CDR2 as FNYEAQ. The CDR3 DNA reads TGTGCCAGCAGCCTGGGCGTCGACGGCGGGGAGACCCAGTACTTC. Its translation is CASSLGVDGGETQYF.

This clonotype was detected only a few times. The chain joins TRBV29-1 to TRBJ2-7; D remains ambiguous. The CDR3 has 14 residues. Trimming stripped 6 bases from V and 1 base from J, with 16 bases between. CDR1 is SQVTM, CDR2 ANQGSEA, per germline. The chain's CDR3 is CSVLWVGASYEQYF. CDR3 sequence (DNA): TGCAGCGTCCTATGGGTCGGTGCTTCCTACGAGCAGTACTTC.

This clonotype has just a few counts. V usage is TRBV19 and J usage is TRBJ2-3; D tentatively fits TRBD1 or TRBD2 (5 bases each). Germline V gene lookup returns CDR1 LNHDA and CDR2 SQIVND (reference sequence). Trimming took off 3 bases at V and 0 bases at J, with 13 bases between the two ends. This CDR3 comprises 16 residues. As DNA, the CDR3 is TGTGCCAGTAGTATCGGGACGGCTTTCAGCACAGATACGCAGTATTTT. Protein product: CASSIGTAFSTDTQYF.

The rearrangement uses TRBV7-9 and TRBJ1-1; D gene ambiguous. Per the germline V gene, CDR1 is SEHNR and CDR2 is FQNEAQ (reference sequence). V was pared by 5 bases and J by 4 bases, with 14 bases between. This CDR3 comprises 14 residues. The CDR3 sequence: CASSPHISSTEAFF. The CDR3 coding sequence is TGTGCCAGCAGCCCCCACATCAGCTCCACTGAAGCTTTCTTT.

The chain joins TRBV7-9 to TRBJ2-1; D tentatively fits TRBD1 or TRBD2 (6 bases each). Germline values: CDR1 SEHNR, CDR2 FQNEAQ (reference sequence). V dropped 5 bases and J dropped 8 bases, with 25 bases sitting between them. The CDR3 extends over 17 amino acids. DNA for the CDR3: TGTGCCAGCAGCGGGAACCAACAGGGCGGGATATCCTATGAGCAGTTCTTC. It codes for CASSGNQQGGISYEQFF.

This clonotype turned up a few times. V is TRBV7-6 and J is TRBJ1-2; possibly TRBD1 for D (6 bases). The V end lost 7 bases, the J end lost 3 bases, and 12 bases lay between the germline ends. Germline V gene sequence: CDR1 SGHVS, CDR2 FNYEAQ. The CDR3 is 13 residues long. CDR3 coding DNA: TGTGCCAGCACCTCGACAGGTCACTATGGCTACACCTTC. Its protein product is CASTSTGHYGYTF.

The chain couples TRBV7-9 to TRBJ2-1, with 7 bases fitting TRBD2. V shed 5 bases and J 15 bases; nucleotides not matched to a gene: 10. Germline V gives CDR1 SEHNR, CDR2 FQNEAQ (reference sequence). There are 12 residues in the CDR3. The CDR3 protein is CASSKDRTSLFF. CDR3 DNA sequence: TGTGCCAGCAGCAAGGACCGGACTAGTCTGTTCTTC.